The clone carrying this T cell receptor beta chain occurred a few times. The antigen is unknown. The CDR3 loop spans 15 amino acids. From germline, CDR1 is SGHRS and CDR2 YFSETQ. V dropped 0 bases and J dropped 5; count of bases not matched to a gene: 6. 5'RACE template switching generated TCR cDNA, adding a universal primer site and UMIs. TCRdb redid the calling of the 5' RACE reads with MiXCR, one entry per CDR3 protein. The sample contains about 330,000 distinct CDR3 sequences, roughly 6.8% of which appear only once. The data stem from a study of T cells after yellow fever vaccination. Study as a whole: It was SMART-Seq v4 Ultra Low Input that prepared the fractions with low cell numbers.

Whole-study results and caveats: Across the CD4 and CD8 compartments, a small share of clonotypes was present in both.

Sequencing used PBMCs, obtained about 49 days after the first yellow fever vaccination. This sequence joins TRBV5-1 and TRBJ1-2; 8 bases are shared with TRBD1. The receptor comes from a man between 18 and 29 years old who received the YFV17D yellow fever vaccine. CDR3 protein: CASSLAGQDFYGYTF. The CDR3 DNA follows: TGCGCCAGCAGCTTGGCGGGACAGGATTTTTATGGCTACACCTTC.